This T cell receptor beta chain was recorded in a study of control samples from healthy donors and cancer patients. TCRdb's table, derived via immunoSEQ multiplex PCR, lists solely in-frame clones and lacks some. Of 160,000 or so clones in the sample, roughly 94% were seen once. The sequenced material came from PBMCs. The receptor was derived from a man between 60 and 70 years old with colorectal cancer.

The CDR3, as DNA: TGTGCCAGCAGCCCTCCCGGGACAAATGGCTACACCTTC. Residues: CASSPPGTNGYTF. This chain connects TRBV3-1 (or the pseudogene TRBV3-2) to TRBJ1-2, with D perhaps TRBD1 (6 bases). Germline V gene sequence: CDR1 LGHDT, CDR2 YNNKEL (reference sequence). The CDR3 extends over 13 amino acids. V was cut by 4 bases and J by 6 bases, with 12 bases left in between.